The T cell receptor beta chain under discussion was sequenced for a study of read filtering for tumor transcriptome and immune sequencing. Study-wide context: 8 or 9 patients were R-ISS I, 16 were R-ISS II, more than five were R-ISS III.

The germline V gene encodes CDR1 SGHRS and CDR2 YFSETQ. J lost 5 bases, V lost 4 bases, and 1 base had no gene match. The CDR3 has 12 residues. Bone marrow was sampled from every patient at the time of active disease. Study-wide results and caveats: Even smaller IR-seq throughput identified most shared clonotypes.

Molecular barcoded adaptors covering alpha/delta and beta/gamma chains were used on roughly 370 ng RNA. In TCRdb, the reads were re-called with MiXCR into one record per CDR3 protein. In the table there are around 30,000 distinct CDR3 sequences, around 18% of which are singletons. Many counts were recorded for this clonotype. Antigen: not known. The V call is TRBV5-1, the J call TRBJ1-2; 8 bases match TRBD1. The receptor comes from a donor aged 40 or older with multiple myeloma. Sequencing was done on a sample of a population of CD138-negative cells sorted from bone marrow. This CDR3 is CASSGQGYGYTF. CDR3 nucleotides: TGCGCCAGCAGCGGACAGGGTTATGGCTACACCTTC.